This T cell receptor (beta chain) stems from a study of vaccination and CD4 T cells after COVID-19. Background on the study: Post-vaccine sampling followed dose two by a median 72 days (range 14 to 241).

To note about this clonotype: Its matching antigen is unknown.

The assay that was used to sequence DNA from cultured CD4+ T cells was the Oncomine TCR Beta short-read assay. One entry per CDR3 protein, called by TCRdb with MiXCR from the PCR reads. The sample shows about 15,000 distinct CDR3 sequences, 53% of them seen only once. CDR1 and CDR2 (germline): MNHEY, SVGAGI. The CDR3 has 14 residues. Trimming took off 2 bases at V and 3 bases at J, with 10 bases between the two ends. The treatment was: approximately 9-day PBMC culture with coronavirus spike peptide pools or control peptides (ViraFEST assay). This rearrangement joins TRBV6-5 to TRBJ1-1; weak D call: TRBD1 (5 bases). The material was CD4+ T cells from blood, cultured in vitro, obtained before SARS-CoV-2 vaccination. The clonotype comes from a human donor who had recovered from COVID-19. CDR3: CASSYRGGDTEAFF. The CDR3 coding sequence is TGTGCCAGCAGTTACCGGGGGGGGGACACTGAAGCTTTCTTT.